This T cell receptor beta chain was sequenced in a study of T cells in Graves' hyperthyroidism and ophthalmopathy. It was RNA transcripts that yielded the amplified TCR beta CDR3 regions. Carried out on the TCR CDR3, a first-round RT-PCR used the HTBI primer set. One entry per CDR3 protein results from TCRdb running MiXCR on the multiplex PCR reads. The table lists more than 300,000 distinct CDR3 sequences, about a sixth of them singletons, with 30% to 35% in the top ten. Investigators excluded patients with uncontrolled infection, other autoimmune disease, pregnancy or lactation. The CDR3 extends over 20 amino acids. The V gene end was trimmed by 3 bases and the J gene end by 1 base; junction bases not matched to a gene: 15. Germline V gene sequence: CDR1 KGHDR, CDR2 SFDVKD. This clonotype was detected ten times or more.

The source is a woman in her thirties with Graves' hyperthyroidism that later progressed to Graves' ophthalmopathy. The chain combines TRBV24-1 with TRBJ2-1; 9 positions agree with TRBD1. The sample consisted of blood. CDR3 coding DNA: TGTGCCACCAGTGATCGGCTTCCGAACCCGGGACAGGGTTCCTACAATGAGCAGTTCTTC. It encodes CATSDRLPNPGQGSYNEQFF.